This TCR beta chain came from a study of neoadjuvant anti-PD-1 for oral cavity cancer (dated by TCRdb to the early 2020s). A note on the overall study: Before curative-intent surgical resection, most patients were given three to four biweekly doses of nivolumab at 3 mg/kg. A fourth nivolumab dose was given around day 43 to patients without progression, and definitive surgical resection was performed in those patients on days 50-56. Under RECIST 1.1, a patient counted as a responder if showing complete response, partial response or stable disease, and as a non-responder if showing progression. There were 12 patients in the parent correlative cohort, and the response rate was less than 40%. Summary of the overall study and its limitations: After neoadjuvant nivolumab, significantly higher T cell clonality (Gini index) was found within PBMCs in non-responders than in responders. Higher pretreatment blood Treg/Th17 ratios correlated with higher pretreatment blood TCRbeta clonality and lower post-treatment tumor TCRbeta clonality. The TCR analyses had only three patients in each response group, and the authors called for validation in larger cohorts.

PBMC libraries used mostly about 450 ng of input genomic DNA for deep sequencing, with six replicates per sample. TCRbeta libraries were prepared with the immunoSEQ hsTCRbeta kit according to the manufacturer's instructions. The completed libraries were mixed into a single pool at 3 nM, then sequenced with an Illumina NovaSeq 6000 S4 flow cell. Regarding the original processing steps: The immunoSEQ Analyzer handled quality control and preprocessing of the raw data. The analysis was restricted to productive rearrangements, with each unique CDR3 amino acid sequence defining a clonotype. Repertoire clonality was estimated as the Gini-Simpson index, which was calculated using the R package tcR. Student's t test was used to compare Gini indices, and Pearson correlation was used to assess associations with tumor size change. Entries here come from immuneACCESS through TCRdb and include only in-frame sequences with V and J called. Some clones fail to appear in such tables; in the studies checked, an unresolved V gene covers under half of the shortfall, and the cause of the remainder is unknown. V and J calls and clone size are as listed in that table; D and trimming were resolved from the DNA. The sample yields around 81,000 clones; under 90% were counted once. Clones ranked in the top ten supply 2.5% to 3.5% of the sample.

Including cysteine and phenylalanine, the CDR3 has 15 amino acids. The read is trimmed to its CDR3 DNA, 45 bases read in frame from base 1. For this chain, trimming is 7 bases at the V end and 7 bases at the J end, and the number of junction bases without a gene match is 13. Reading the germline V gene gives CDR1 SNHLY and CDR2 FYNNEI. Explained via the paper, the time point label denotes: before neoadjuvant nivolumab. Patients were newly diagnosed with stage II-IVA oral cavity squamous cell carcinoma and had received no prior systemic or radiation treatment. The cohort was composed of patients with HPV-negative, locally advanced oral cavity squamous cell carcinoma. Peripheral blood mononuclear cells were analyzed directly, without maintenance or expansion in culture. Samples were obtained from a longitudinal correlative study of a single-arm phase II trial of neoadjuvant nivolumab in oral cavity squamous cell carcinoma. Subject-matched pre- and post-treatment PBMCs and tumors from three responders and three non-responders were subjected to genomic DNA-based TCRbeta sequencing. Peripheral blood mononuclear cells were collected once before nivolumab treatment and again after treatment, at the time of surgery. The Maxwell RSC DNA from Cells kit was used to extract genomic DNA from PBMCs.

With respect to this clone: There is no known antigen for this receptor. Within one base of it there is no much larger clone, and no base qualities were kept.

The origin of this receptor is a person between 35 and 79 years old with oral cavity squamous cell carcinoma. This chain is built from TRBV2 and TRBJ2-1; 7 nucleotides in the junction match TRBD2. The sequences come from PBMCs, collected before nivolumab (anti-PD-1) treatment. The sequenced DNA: TGTGCCAGCATTTCCAATCGACTAGCCAATAATGAGCAGTTCTTC. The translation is CASISNRLANNEQFF.